The rows below give T cell receptor beta chains drawn from one sample of a study of post-analysis software for immune sequencing data. A single record per CDR3 protein comes from TCRdb applying MiXCR to the PCR reads. The table shows roughly 800,000 distinct CDR3 sequences, with about 45% occurring only once. Input material: blood. The receptors originated from a girl aged 5 to 17 with multiple sclerosis. Both conserved end residues are part of each CDR3. A D gene is named only where the DNA matches it firmly. Some rows have no size entry. The others give once, few or many, or a class for an expanded clone.

CDR3: CASSQASGSSYNEQFF; DNA: TGTGCCAGCAGCCAAGCTAGCGGAAGCTCCTACAATGAGCAGTTCTTC; D: TRBD2; J: TRBJ2-1; size: .; V: TRBV4-2
CDR3: CSAQPSRGTEAFF; DNA: TGCAGTGCTCAGCCCTCCCGAGGGACCGAAGCTTTCTTT; D: .; J: TRBJ1-1; size: few; V: TRBV20-1
CDR3: CAWTPIVGTSQYF; DNA: TGTGCCTGGACACCGATAGTGGGGACCTCACAGTACTTC; D: .; J: TRBJ2-5; size: .; V: TRBV30
CDR3: CASSDLAEETQYF; DNA: TGTGCCAGCAGCGATCTAGCGGAAGAGACCCAGTACTTC; D: TRBD2; J: TRBJ2-5; size: .; V: TRBV5-6
CDR3: CASSLERAGAELGYLSGANVLTF; DNA: TGTGCCAGCAGCTTAGAGAGGGCGGGAGCGGAATTAGGATACCTCTCTGGGGCCAACGTCCTGACTTTC; D: TRBD2; J: TRBJ2-6; size: few; V: TRBV7-8
CDR3: CASSLTSGAYSYNEQFF; DNA: TGTGCCAGCAGCCTGACTTCGGGAGCTTACTCCTACAATGAGCAGTTCTTC; D: .; J: TRBJ2-1; size: .; V: TRBV13
CDR3: CSAGKTSGTDTQYF; DNA: TGCAGCGCTGGAAAGACTAGCGGGACAGATACGCAGTATTTT; D: TRBD2; J: TRBJ2-3; size: few; V: TRBV29-1
CDR3: CASTSPDYEQYF; DNA: TGCGCCAGCACGTCTCCAGACTACGAGCAGTACTTC; D: .; J: TRBJ2-7; size: few; V: TRBV5-1
CDR3: CASSSFPPRVSYEQYF; DNA: TGTGCCAGCAGTTCATTCCCTCCAAGGGTATCCTACGAGCAGTACTTC; D: .; J: TRBJ2-7; size: .; V: TRBV12-3/TRBV12-4
CDR3: CASSLQPTGEGYGYTF; DNA: TGTGCCAGCAGCTTGCAGCCGACAGGGGAGGGCTATGGCTACACCTTC; D: TRBD1; J: TRBJ1-2; size: .; V: TRBV7-2
CDR3: CSVLDRSDYGYTF; DNA: TGCAGCGTTCTGGACAGGAGCGACTATGGCTACACCTTC; D: TRBD1; J: TRBJ1-2; size: .; V: TRBV29-1
CDR3: CASSLYLTRETQYF; DNA: TGTGCCAGCAGCTTATATCTCACACGAGAGACCCAGTACTTC; D: .; J: TRBJ2-5; size: few; V: TRBV13
CDR3: CAIRVTSGTNTGELFF; DNA: TGTGCCATCAGAGTCACCAGCGGAACGAACACCGGGGAGCTGTTTTTT; D: .; J: TRBJ2-2; size: .; V: TRBV10-3
CDR3: CASSRPGTGYYNEQFF; DNA: TGTGCCAGCAGTCGTCCCGGGACAGGGTATTACAATGAGCAGTTCTTC; D: TRBD1; J: TRBJ2-1; size: .; V: TRBV28
CDR3: CASSPGQSNEKLFF; DNA: TGCGCCAGCAGTCCCGGGCAATCTAATGAAAAACTGTTTTTT; D: .; J: TRBJ1-4; size: .; V: TRBV4-3
CDR3: CASISGRANEQYF; DNA: TGTGCCAGCATTAGCGGGAGGGCCAACGAGCAGTACTTC; D: TRBD2; J: TRBJ2-7; size: once; V: TRBV2
CDR3: CASISDREVSYEQYF; DNA: TGTGCCAGCATTTCGGACAGGGAGGTATCCTACGAGCAGTACTTC; D: TRBD1; J: TRBJ2-7; size: .; V: TRBV6-6
CDR3: CASNSQGSVETQYF; DNA: TGTGCCAGCAACTCACAGGGGAGCGTGGAGACCCAGTACTTC; D: TRBD1; J: TRBJ2-5; size: .; V: TRBV7-9
CDR3: CASSLAGGASETQYF; DNA: TGTGCCAGCAGTCTTGCAGGGGGCGCGTCGGAGACCCAGTACTTC; D: TRBD1; J: TRBJ2-5; size: .; V: TRBV7-2
CDR3: CASSYTSGTSGTYEQYF; DNA: TGCGCCAGCAGCTACACTTCCGGGACTAGCGGTACCTACGAGCAGTACTTC; D: TRBD2; J: TRBJ2-7; size: .; V: TRBV4-1
CDR3: CSARVPGTYGEQYF; DNA: TGCAGTGCTAGAGTCCCAGGGACATATGGCGAGCAGTACTTC; D: .; J: TRBJ2-7; size: few; V: TRBV20-1
CDR3: CASSAGNWNLPGEQFF; DNA: TGTGCCAGCAGCGCAGGGAATTGGAACCTCCCCGGGGAGCAGTTCTTC; D: .; J: TRBJ2-1; size: few; V: TRBV9
CDR3: CASSLELARYNEQFF; DNA: TGTGCCAGCAGTTTAGAACTAGCCCGATACAATGAGCAGTTCTTC; D: .; J: TRBJ2-1; size: few; V: TRBV12-3/TRBV12-4
CDR3: CSASSGASYEQYF; DNA: TGCAGTGCTAGTTCGGGAGCATCCTACGAGCAGTACTTC; D: .; J: TRBJ2-7; size: .; V: TRBV20-1
CDR3: CASGLGGTGQETQYF; DNA: TGTGCCAGCGGCTTGGGGGGGACAGGCCAAGAGACCCAGTACTTC; D: .; J: TRBJ2-5; size: .; V: TRBV7-9
CDR3: CASSGEGSQETQYF; DNA: TGCGCCAGCAGTGGCGAGGGGAGTCAAGAGACCCAGTACTTC; D: .; J: TRBJ2-5; size: .; V: TRBV5-1
CDR3: CASSSGQGLSYEQYF; DNA: TGTGCCAGCAGTAGCGGACAGGGATTATCGTACGAGCAGTACTTC; D: TRBD1; J: TRBJ2-7; size: few; V: TRBV6-2/TRBV6-3
CDR3: CASSVWARSGNTIYF; DNA: TGTGCCAGCAGTGTTTGGGCCCGCTCTGGAAACACCATATATTTT; D: .; J: TRBJ1-3; size: .; V: TRBV12-3/TRBV12-4
CDR3: CASSQDKVSGQETQYF; DNA: TGCGCCAGCAGCCAAGATAAGGTTAGCGGCCAAGAGACCCAGTACTTC; D: .; J: TRBJ2-5; size: .; V: TRBV4-1
CDR3: CASSSYSGRTYEQYF; DNA: TGTGCCAGCAGTTCTTACTCAGGGAGAACCTACGAGCAGTACTTC; D: .; J: TRBJ2-7; size: .; V: TRBV12-3/TRBV12-4
CDR3: CASSPSPWTSVGRETQYF; DNA: TGTGCCAGCAGTCCCTCACCCTGGACTAGCGTGGGGCGGGAGACCCAGTACTTC; D: TRBD2; J: TRBJ2-5; size: few; V: TRBV28
CDR3: CASTLGQGSYEQYF; DNA: TGCGCCAGCACTTTGGGGCAGGGCTCCTACGAGCAGTACTTC; D: .; J: TRBJ2-7; size: .; V: TRBV5-1
CDR3: CASAKAGGTDTQYF; DNA: TGCGCCAGCGCGAAAGCGGGAGGAACAGATACGCAGTATTTT; D: TRBD2; J: TRBJ2-3; size: once; V: TRBV4-3
CDR3: CASSRTRPFYEQYF; DNA: TGTGCCAGCAGTCGGACTAGGCCGTTCTACGAGCAGTACTTC; D: TRBD2; J: TRBJ2-7; size: .; V: TRBV12-3/TRBV12-4
CDR3: CASSPEQVNEQFF; DNA: TGTGCCAGCTCACCTGAACAGGTTAATGAGCAGTTCTTC; D: .; J: TRBJ2-1; size: .; V: TRBV18
CDR3: CASSPRGGGMAGELFF; DNA: TGTGCCAGCAGCCCTCGTGGGGGAGGGATGGCCGGGGAGCTGTTTTTT; D: TRBD2; J: TRBJ2-2; size: few; V: TRBV7-2
CDR3: CSASRLTSGLADTQYF; DNA: TGCAGTGCTTCACGCCTGACTAGCGGCCTGGCAGATACGCAGTATTTT; D: TRBD2; J: TRBJ2-3; size: .; V: TRBV20-1
CDR3: CASSRQGPYEQFF; DNA: TGTGCCAGCAGCCGACAGGGCCCCTACGAGCAGTTCTTC; D: TRBD1; J: TRBJ2-1; size: .; V: TRBV7-2
CDR3: CATSDPTGNTDTQYF; DNA: TGTGCCACCAGTGACCCGACAGGGAACACAGATACGCAGTATTTT; D: TRBD1; J: TRBJ2-3; size: .; V: TRBV24-1
CDR3: CASSEIGRETQYF; DNA: TGTGCCAGCAGTGAAATCGGGCGGGAGACCCAGTACTTC; D: .; J: TRBJ2-5; size: .; V: TRBV2
CDR3: CATSRFPSGSNTGELFF; DNA: TGTGCCACCAGCAGATTCCCTAGCGGTTCGAACACCGGGGAGCTGTTTTTT; D: TRBD2; J: TRBJ2-2; size: .; V: TRBV15
CDR3: CSARPQGHYEQYF; DNA: TGCAGTGCTAGACCACAGGGCCACTACGAGCAGTACTTC; D: .; J: TRBJ2-7; size: few; V: TRBV20-1
CDR3: CASSFSVGEGQPQHF; DNA: TGTGCCAGCAGCTTCTCGGTCGGGGAAGGTCAGCCCCAGCATTTT; D: .; J: TRBJ1-5; size: .; V: TRBV7-2
CDR3: CSAEEAGQITDTQYF; DNA: TGCAGCGCTGAGGAGGCCGGGCAGATCACAGATACGCAGTATTTT; D: .; J: TRBJ2-3; size: few; V: TRBV29-1
CDR3: CASSLGGRGNEKLFF; DNA: TGTGCCAGCAGCTTAGGGGGCCGGGGGAATGAAAAACTGTTTTTT; D: .; J: TRBJ1-4; size: .; V: TRBV7-2
CDR3: CASSLAYAGTEPQHF; DNA: TGTGCCAGCAGCCTAGCTTATGCGGGGACGGAGCCCCAGCATTTT; D: .; J: TRBJ1-5; size: .; V: TRBV27
CDR3: CASSLSLASYNEQFF; DNA: TGTGCCAGCAGTTTAAGTCTAGCGAGCTACAATGAGCAGTTCTTC; D: .; J: TRBJ2-1; size: .; V: TRBV28
CDR3: CSATIWGAGVTDTQYF; DNA: TGCAGTGCTACAATCTGGGGGGCGGGAGTGACAGATACGCAGTATTTT; D: .; J: TRBJ2-3; size: once; V: TRBV20-1
CDR3: CSARDLGVADFQETQYF; DNA: TGCAGTGCTAGAGATCTTGGAGTAGCGGACTTCCAAGAGACCCAGTACTTC; D: .; J: TRBJ2-5; size: .; V: TRBV20-1
CDR3: CASSEGGYLGYGYTF; DNA: TGTGCCAGCAGTGAAGGGGGCTACCTAGGCTATGGCTACACCTTC; D: TRBD1; J: TRBJ1-2; size: .; V: TRBV9
CDR3: CASSQSGRLEEQYF; DNA: TGTGCCAGCAGCCAGAGCGGGAGGCTGGAGGAGCAGTACTTC; D: TRBD2; J: TRBJ2-4; size: .; V: TRBV3-1
CDR3: CASSLDGALGAQHF; DNA: TGCGCCAGCAGCTTGGATGGGGCCTTGGGGGCCCAGCATTTT; D: .; J: TRBJ1-5; size: .; V: TRBV5-1
CDR3: CSAPVYPGWYTDTQYF; DNA: TGCAGTGCCCCTGTATACCCAGGGTGGTACACAGATACGCAGTATTTT; D: .; J: TRBJ2-3; size: .; V: TRBV20-1
CDR3: CASSEGARTEAFF; DNA: TGTGCCAGCAGCGAGGGGGCGCGGACTGAAGCTTTCTTT; D: TRBD1; J: TRBJ1-1; size: .; V: TRBV9